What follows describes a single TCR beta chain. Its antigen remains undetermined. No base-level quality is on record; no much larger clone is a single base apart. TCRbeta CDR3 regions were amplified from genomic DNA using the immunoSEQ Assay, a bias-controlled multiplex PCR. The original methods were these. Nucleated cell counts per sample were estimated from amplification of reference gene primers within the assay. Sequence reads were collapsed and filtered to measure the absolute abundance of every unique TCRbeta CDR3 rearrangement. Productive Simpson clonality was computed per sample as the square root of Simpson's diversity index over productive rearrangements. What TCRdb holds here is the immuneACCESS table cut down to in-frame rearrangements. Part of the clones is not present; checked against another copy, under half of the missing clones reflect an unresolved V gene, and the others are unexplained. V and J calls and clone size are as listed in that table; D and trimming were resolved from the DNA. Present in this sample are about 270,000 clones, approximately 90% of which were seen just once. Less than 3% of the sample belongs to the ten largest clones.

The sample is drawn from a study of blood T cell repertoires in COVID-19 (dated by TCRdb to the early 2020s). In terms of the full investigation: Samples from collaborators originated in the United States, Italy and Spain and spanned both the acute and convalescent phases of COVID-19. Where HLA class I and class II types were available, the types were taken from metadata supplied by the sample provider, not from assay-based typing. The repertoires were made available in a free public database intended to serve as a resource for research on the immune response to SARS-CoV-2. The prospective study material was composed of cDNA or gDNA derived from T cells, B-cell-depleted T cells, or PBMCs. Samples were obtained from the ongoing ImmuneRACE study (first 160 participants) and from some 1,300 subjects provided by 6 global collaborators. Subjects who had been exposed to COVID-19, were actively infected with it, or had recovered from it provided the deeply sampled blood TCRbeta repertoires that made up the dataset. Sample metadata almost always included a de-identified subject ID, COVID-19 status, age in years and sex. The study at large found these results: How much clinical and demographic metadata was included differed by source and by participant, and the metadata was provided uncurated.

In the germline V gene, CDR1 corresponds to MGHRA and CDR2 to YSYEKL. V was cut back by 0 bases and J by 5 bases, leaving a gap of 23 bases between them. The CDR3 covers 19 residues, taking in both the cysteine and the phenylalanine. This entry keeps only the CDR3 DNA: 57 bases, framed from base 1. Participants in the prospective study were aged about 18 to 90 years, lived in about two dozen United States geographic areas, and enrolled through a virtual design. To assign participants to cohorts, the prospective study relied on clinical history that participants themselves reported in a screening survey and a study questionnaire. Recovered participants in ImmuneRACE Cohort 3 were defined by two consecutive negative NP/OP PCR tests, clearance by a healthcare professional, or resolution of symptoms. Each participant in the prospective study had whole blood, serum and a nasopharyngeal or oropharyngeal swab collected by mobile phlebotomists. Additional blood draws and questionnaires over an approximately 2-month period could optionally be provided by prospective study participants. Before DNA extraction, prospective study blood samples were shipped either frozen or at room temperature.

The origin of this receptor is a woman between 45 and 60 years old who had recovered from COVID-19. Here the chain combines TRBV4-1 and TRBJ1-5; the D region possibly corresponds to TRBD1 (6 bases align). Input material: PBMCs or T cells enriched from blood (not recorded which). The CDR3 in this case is CASSQDIFVGRGAYQPQHF. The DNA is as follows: TGCGCCAGCAGCCAAGATATATTCGTTGGCAGGGGCGCCTATCAGCCCCAGCATTTT.